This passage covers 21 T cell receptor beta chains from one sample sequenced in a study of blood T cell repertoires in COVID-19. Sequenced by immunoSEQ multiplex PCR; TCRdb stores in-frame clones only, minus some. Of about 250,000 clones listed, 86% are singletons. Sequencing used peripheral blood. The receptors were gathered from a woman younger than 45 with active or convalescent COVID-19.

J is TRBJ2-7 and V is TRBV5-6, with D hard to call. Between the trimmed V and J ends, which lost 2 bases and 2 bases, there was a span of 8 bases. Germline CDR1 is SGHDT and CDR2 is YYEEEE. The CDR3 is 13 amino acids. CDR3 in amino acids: CASSFFPAYEQYF. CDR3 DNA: TGTGCCAGCAGCTTTTTTCCAGCCTACGAGCAGTACTTC.

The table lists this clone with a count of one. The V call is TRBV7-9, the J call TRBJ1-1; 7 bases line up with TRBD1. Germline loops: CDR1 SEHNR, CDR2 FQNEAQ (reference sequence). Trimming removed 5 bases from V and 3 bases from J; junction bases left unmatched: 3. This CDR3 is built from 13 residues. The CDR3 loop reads CASSLRGDTEAFF. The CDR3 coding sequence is TGTGCCAGCAGCCTCAGGGGGGACACTGAAGCTTTCTTT.

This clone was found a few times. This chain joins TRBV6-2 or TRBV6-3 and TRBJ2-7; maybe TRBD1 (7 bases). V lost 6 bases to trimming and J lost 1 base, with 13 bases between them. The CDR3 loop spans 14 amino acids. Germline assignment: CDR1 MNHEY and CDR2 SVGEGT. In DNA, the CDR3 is TGTGCCAGCAGCCGCGGGACAGCGTCCTACGAGCAGTACTTC. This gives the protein CASSRGTASYEQYF.

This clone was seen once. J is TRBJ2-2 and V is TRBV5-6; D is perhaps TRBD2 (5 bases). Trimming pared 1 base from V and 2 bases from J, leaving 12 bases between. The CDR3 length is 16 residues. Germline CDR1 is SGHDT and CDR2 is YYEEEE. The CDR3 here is CASSLLLAGNTGELFF. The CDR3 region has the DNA TGTGCCAGCAGCTTGTTGCTAGCAGGAAACACCGGGGAGCTGTTTTTT.

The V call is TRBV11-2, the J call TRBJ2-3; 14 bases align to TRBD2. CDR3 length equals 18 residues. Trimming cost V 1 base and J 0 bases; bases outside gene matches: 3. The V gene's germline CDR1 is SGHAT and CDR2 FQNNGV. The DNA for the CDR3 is TGTGCCAGCAGCTTAGGACTAGCGGGGGGGTCGAGCACAGATACGCAGTATTTT. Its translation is CASSLGLAGGSSTDTQYF.

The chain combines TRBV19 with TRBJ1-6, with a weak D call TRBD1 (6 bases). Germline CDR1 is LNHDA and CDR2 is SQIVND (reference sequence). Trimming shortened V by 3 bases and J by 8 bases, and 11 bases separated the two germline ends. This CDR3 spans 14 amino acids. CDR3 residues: CASSIKGGDSPLHF. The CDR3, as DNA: TGTGCCAGTAGTATTAAAGGGGGGGATTCACCCCTCCACTTT.

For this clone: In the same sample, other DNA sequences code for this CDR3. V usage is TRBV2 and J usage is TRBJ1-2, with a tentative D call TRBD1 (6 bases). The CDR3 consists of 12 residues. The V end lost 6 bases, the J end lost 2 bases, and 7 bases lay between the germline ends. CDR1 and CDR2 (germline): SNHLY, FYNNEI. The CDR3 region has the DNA TGTGCCAGCAGCGACAGGAACTATGGCTACACCTTC. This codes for CASSDRNYGYTF.

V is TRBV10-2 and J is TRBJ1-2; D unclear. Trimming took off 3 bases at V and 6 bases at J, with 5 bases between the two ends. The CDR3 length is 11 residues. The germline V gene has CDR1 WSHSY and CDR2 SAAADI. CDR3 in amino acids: CASSDNHGYTF. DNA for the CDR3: TGCGCCAGCAGTGACAATCATGGCTACACCTTC.

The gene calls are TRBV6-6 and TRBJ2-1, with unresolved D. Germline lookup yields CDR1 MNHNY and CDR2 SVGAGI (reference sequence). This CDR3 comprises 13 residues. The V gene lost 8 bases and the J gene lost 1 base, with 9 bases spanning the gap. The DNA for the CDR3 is TGTGCCAGCGGTCCCGTTTCCTACAATGAGCAGTTCTTC. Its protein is CASGPVSYNEQFF.

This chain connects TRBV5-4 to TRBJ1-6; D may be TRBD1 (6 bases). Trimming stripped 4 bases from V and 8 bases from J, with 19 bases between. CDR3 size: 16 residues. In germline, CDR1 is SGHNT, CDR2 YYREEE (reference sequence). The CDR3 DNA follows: TGTGCCAGCAGCACTCCCGTACAGGGTTTTGATTCACCCCTCCACTTT. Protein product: CASSTPVQGFDSPLHF.

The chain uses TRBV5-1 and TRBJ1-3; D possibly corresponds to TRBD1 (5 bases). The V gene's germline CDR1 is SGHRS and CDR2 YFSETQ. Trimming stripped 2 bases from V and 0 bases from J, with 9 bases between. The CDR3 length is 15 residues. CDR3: CASSFSGVSGNTIYF. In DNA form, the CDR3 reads TGCGCCAGCAGCTTTTCGGGGGTCTCTGGAAACACCATATATTTT.

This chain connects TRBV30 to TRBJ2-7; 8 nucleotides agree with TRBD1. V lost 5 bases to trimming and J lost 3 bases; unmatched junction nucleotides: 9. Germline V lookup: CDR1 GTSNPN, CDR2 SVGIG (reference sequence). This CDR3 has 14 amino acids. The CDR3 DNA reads TGTGCCTGGGAAGCCGGGACAGGCCTCTACGAGCAGTACTTC. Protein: CAWEAGTGLYEQYF. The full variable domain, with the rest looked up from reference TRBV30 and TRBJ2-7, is SQTIHQWPATLVQPVGSPLSLECTVEGTSNPNLYWYRQAAGRGLQLLFYSVGIGQISSEVPQNLSASRPQDRQFILSSKKLLLSDSGFYLCAWEAGTGLYEQYFGPGTRLTVT.

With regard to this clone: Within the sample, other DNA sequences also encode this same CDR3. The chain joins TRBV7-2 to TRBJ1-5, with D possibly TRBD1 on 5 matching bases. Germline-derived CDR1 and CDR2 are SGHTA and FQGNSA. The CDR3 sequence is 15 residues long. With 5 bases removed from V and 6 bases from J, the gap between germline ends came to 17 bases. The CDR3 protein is CASSLRGGEGQPQHF. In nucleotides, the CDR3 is TGTGCCAGCAGCCTAAGGGGCGGGGAGGGTCAGCCCCAGCATTTT.

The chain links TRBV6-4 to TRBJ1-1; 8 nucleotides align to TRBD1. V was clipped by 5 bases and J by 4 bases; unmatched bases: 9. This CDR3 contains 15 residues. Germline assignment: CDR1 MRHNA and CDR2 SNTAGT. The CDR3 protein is CASSLVPGTGTEAFF. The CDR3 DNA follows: TGTGCCAGCAGTCTCGTACCCGGGACAGGCACTGAAGCTTTCTTT.

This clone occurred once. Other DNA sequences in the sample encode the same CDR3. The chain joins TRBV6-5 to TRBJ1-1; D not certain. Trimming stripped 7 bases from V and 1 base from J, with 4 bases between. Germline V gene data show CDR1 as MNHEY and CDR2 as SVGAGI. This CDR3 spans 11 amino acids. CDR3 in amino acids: CASTGNTEAFF. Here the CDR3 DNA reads TGTGCCAGCACCGGGAACACTGAAGCTTTCTTT.

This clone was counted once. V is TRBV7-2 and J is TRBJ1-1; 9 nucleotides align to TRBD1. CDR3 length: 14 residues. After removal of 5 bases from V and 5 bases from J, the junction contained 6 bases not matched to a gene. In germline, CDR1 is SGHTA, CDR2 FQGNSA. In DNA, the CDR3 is TGTGCCAGCAGCACGACAGGGGGGGAGACTGAAGCTTTCTTT. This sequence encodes CASSTTGGETEAFF.

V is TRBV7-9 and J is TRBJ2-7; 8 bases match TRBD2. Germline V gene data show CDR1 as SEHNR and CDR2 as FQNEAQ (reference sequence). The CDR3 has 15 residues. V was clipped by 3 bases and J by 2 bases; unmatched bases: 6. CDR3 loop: CASSLPGGGAYEQYF. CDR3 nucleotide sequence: TGTGCCAGCAGCTTGCCCGGGGGGGGCGCCTACGAGCAGTACTTC.

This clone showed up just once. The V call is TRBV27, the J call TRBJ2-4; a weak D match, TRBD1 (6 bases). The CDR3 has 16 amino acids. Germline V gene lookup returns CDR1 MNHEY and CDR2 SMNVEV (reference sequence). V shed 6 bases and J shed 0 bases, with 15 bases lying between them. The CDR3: CASSDAGELAKNIQYF. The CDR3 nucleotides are TGTGCCAGCAGCGACGCAGGGGAACTAGCCAAAAACATTCAGTACTTC.

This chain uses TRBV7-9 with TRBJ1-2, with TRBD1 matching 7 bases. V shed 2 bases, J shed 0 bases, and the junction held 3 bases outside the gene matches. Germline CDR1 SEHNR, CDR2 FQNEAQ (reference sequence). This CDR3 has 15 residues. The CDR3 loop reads CASSLTGEANYGYTF. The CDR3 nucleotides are TGTGCCAGCAGCTTAACAGGGGAGGCTAACTATGGCTACACCTTC.

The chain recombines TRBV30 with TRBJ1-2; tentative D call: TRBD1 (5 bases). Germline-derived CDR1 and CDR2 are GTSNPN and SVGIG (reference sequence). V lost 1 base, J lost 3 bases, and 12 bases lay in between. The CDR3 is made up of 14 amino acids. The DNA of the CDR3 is TGTGCCTGGAGTGGCGGCCTCAGGGACTATGGCTACACCTTC. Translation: CAWSGGLRDYGYTF. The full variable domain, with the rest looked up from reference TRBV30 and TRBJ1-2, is SQTIHQWPATLVQPVGSPLSLECTVEGTSNPNLYWYRQAAGRGLQLLFYSVGIGQISSEVPQNLSASRPQDRQFILSSKKLLLSDSGFYLCAWSGGLRDYGYTFGSGTRLTVV.

The DNA of the CDR3 is TGTGCCAGCAGCGCCCCCGGGACAGGGTGGGATACGCAGTATTTT. Amino acids: CASSAPGTGWDTQYF. The chain links TRBV9 to TRBJ2-3; 9 bases are shared with TRBD1. Germline V gene sequence: CDR1 SGDLS, CDR2 YYNGEE. The CDR3 extends over 15 amino acids. V shed 3 bases, J shed 6 bases, and the junction held 8 bases outside the gene matches.